This T cell receptor beta chain was obtained from a study of cytomegalovirus exposure and HLA in healthy donors. General study findings and limits: Clusters of TCRs from the first cohort tended to co-occur in the roughly 120 validation repertoires (as a later analysis found).

A remark on this clone: The antigen remains undetermined.

Repertoires were generated with immunoSEQ multiplex PCR, while TCRdb's copy carries only in-frame clones and drops some. The sample has some 70,000 clones, roughly 97% seen once; the top ten hold under 2.5%. V was cut by 1 base and J by 0 bases, with 7 bases left in between. The CDR3 loop spans 15 amino acids. CDR1 is KGHSH and CDR2 is LQKENI in the germline V gene. The source is a man between 18 and 29 years old in good health and CMV-seronegative. Sequenced: PBMCs. The chain has TRBV18 and TRBJ1-3, with no clear D. CDR3 residues: CASSPQSSSGNTIYF. The CDR3 nucleotides read TGTGCCAGCTCACCACAGTCGAGCTCTGGAAACACCATATATTTT.